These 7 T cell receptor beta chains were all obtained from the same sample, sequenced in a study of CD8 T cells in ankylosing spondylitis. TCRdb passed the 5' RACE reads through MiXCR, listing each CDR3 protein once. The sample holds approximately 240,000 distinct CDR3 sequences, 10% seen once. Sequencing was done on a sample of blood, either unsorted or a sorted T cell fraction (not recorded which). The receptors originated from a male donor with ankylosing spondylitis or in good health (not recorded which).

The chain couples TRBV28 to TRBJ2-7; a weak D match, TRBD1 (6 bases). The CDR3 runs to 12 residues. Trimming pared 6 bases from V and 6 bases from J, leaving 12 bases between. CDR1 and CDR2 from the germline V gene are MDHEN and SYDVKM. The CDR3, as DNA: TGTGCCAGCAGCCCTACAGGGATCGAGCAGTACTTC. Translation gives CASSPTGIEQYF.

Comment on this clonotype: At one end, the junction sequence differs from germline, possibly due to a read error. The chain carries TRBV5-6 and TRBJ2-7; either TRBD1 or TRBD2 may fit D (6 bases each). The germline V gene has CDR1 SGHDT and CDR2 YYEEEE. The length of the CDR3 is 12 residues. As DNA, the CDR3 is TGTGCCAGCAGCTCGGGGGCCTACGAGCGGTACTTC. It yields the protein CASSSGAYERYF.

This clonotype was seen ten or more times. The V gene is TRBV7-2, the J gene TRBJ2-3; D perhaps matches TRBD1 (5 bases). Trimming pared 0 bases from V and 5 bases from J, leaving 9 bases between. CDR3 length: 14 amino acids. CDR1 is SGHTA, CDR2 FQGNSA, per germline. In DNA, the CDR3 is TGTGCCAGCAGCTTAGCGGCAAGGGGAGATACGCAGTATTTT. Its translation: CASSLAARGDTQYF.

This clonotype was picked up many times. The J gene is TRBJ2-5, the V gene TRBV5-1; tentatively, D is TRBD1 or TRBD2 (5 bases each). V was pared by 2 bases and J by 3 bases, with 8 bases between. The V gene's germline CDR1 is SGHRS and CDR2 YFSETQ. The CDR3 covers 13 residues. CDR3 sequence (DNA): TGCGCCAGCAGCTTTTGGGGGAAAGAGACCCAGTACTTC. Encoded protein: CASSFWGKETQYF.

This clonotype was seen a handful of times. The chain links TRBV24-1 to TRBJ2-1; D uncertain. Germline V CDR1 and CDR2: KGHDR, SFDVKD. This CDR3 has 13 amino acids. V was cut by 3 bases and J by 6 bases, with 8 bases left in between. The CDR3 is CATSDPGVNEQFF. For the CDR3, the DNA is TGTGCCACCAGTGATCCTGGAGTCAATGAGCAGTTCTTC.

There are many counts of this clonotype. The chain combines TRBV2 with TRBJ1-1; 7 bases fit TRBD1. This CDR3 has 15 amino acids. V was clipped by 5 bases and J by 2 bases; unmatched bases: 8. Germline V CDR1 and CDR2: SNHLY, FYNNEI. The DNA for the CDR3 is TGTGCCAGCAGTAGGGACAGCCCAATAAACACTGAAGCTTTCTTT. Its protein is CASSRDSPINTEAFF.

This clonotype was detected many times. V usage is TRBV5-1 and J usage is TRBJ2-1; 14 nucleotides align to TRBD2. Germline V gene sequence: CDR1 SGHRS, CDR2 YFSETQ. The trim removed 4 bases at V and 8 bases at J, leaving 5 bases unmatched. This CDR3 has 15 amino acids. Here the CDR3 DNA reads TGCGCCAGCAGCGTAGGGACTAGCGGGGGTTATGAGCAGTTCTTC. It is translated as CASSVGTSGGYEQFF.